This T cell receptor (beta chain) was profiled in a study of T cell responses to AZD1222 COVID-19 vaccine. Study-wide context: Some second doses came at about 4 weeks and others at about 12 weeks; these were pooled. Regarding the study as a whole: In all cases, repertoires were sampled only after the peak T cell response. Clonal diversity may have been underestimated, and the donors were mostly white British, with more females than males. Spike-specific TCR breadth and depth rose after two AZD1222 doses.

The protocol was immunoSEQ multiplex PCR, while the TCRdb copy is restricted to in-frame clones and leaves out a portion. Of over 150,000 clones detected, almost 90% appear once; the ten largest clones hold more than 5.5%. The CDR3 totals 15 residues. Trimming took off 6 bases at V and 2 bases at J, with 14 bases between the two ends. From germline, CDR1 is ENHRY and CDR2 SYGVKD. Regarding this clone: Antigen: not known.

This clonotype was obtained from an adult in good health. The rearrangement links TRBV10-3 to TRBJ1-3, with D unresolved. Material: peripheral blood, obtained on day 0 of AZD1222 vaccination. The CDR3 DNA reads as TGTGCCATCAGCGAACACAAGGGTGCTGGAAACACCATATATTTT. This sequence encodes CAISEHKGAGNTIYF.